Below, 3 T cell receptor beta chains from the same sample are listed, as sequenced in a study of T cells in Graves' hyperthyroidism and ophthalmopathy (dated by TCRdb to about 2019). The library relied on multiplex PCR. The sample was run on an Illumina HiSeq 2000. The TCR beta CDR3 regions were amplified from the RNA transcripts. The first round of RT-PCR for the TCR CDR3 was performed with the HTBI primer set and the Qiagen OneStep RT-PCR kit. The raw public reads went through TCRdb reprocessing: fastp at Q25, MiXCR clone calling, in-frame beta chains kept. Every CDR3 protein is listed once, alongside the most common genes and DNA of its rows. The sample data list approximately 420,000 distinct CDR3 sequences, and under 15% of these were observed just once. The ten top clones hold about 33% of the sample. Sequences were obtained from blood. The receptors were sampled from a woman younger than 45 with Graves' hyperthyroidism.

This clonotype was seen at least ten times. The genes are TRBV20-1 and TRBJ2-1; TRBD2 matches at 7 bases. The CDR3 contains 16 residues. Germline assignment: CDR1 DFQATT and CDR2 SNEGSKA (reference sequence). The junction had 13 bases not matched to a gene; V was cut back by 1 base and J by 7 bases. CDR3 amino acids: CSARGRSGKSGNEQFF. The CDR3 region has the DNA TGCAGTGCTAGAGGCCGCAGCGGGAAGTCGGGGAATGAGCAGTTCTTC.

This clonotype was recorded many times. This chain uses TRBV27 with TRBJ2-7; 12 bases are shared with TRBD2. CDR3 length: 17 residues. CDR1 and CDR2 from the germline V gene are MNHEY and SMNVEV (reference sequence). J gave up 4 bases and V 4 bases, and 11 bases lay outside the gene matches. CDR3 DNA: TGTGCCAGCAGTTCTATACAACTAGCGGGAGGACCTTACGAGCAGTACTTC. This translates into CASSSIQLAGGPYEQYF.

With regard to this clonotype: This may be a read error, as it is one base from a much larger clone. J is TRBJ2-3 and V is TRBV14, with 9 bases fitting TRBD2. With V trimmed by 4 bases and J by 4 bases, 9 bases remained unmatched. The CDR3 runs 16 residues. CDR1 and CDR2 from the germline V gene are SGHDN and FVKESK. CDR3 loop: CASSPLSGGRADTQYF. The DNA of the CDR3 is TGTGCCAGCAGCCCACTGAGCGGGGGGCGGGCAGATACGCAGTATTTT.